The 9 T cell receptor beta chains listed next were all sequenced from one sample in a study of cytomegalovirus exposure and HLA in healthy donors. Primers included in the PCR were 60 Vbeta and 13 Jbeta primers. The assay was immunoSEQ multiplex PCR, and TCRdb's table has in-frame clones only and misses some. Of 130,000 to 150,000 clones in the sample, roughly 83% were seen once. Sequencing input: PBMCs. The receptor source for this set is a man aged 40-50 years in good health and CMV-seropositive.

J is TRBJ2-7 and V is TRBV6-5; 8 nucleotides align to TRBD1. The CDR3 is 14 residues long. Germline values: CDR1 MNHEY, CDR2 SVGAGI. V gave up 5 bases and J gave up 6 bases; unmatched junction bases: 9. CDR3 sequence reads: CASSLIHDRGEQYF. CDR3 bases: TGTGCCAGCAGTCTTATACACGACAGGGGCGAGCAGTACTTC.

The chain has TRBV2 and TRBJ1-5; D might be TRBD1 (6 bases). The germline V gene has CDR1 SNHLY and CDR2 FYNNEI. This CDR3 has 14 residues. The ends were cut back, 8 bases at V and 1 base at J, with 12 bases in the middle. This CDR3 reads CASVGHRSNQPQHF. CDR3 DNA: TGTGCCAGCGTGGGACACCGAAGCAATCAGCCCCAGCATTTT.

This chain joins TRBV9 and TRBJ1-2, with D unclear. Germline V gives CDR1 SGDLS, CDR2 YYNGEE. V was clipped by 4 bases and J by 2 bases, with 9 bases between them. The CDR3 is made up of 13 amino acids. In nucleotides, the CDR3 is TGTGCCAGCAGCACGCGGGAGAACTATGGCTACACCTTC. Protein sequence: CASSTRENYGYTF.

The V gene is TRBV28, the J gene TRBJ1-2; unclear D gene. V dropped 2 bases and J dropped 11 bases, with 18 bases sitting between them. Germline V gene lookup returns CDR1 MDHEN and CDR2 SYDVKM. The CDR3 has 14 residues. CDR3 DNA sequence: TGTGCCAGCAGTTTAGGTGGCAGCCCGAGGGATTACACCTTC. It yields the protein CASSLGGSPRDYTF.

This rearrangement joins TRBV12-5 to TRBJ1-2; a possible D gene is TRBD1 (6 bases). V was pared by 5 bases and J by 4 bases, with 17 bases between. The CDR3 spans 15 residues. Germline V gene data show CDR1 as LGHNT and CDR2 as FRNRAP. Here the CDR3 reads CASGRAVTGSYGYTF. The CDR3 region has the DNA TGTGCTAGTGGTAGAGCGGTTACAGGGAGCTATGGCTACACCTTC.

The CDR3 is CASSPTGTSYEQYF. In DNA, the CDR3 is TGCGCCAGCAGCCCGACAGGGACCTCCTACGAGCAGTACTTC. The V and J genes are TRBV4-3 and TRBJ2-7, with 7 bases fitting TRBD1. In germline, CDR1 is LGHNA, CDR2 YSLEER. This CDR3 is 14 amino acids long. Unmatched junction bases numbered 3, after V lost 4 bases and J lost 0 bases.

The V and J genes are TRBV6-1 and TRBJ2-7, with a possible D match to TRBD2 (5 bases). The germline CDR1 and CDR2 sequences are MNHNS and SASEGT. V was shortened by 7 bases and J by 2 bases, with 15 bases between the two germline ends. This CDR3 contains 14 residues. CDR3 in amino acids: CASIRDTGPYEQYF. The CDR3 bases are TGTGCCAGCATCCGGGATACGGGCCCCTACGAGCAGTACTTC.

The gene calls are TRBV6-6 and TRBJ1-1; TRBD1 matches at 8 bases. The germline V gene encodes CDR1 MNHNY and CDR2 SVGAGI (reference sequence). V trimming: 6 bases; J trimming: 12 bases; junction bases outside the gene matches: 6. This CDR3 contains 11 residues. CDR3 bases: TGTGCCAGCAGCCCTCAGGGGGCCCCTTTCTTT. It translates to CASSPQGAPFF.

In this sample, this clone turned up a few times. V usage is TRBV7-9 and J usage is TRBJ2-6, with TRBD1 identical over 9 bases. Trimming at V came to 4 bases and at J to 5 bases, leaving 9 bases not matched to a gene. The germline gives CDR1 SEHNR, CDR2 FQNEAQ (reference sequence). The CDR3 contains 17 residues. CDR3 coding DNA: TGTGCCAGCAGCTGGGACAGGGAAGCTGGCCGGGCCAACGTCCTGACTTTC. Amino acid sequence: CASSWDREAGRANVLTF.